This is a list of T cell receptor beta chains from one sample in a study of OX40 agonist ivuxolimab in advanced cancers. Sequenced by immunoSEQ multiplex PCR; TCRdb stores in-frame clones only, minus some. In the table there are under 25,000 clones, 75% to 85% of which are singletons. Here the sequenced sample was CD4+ or CD8+ T cells sorted from blood, taken in a trial of the OX40 agonist ivuxolimab. These receptors all stem from an adult with an advanced solid tumor such as melanoma, head and neck, liver or kidney cancer. Each CDR3 is given with its conserved first and last residue. D genes are given only for firm matches. Expanded clones are given a class, and other clones once, few, many or no size at all.

V gene	D gene	clone size	J gene	CDR3 DNA	CDR3 protein
TRBV13	TRBD2	NA	TRBJ2-5	TGTGCCAGCAGCTTAGGCCGGGGAGCGGGAGGTTCGGAGACCCAGTACTTC	CASSLGRGAGGSETQYF
TRBV5-6	NA	NA	TRBJ1-3	TGTGCCAGCAGCTTGGCCCGGAGGTTCTCTGGAAACACCATATATTTT	CASSLARRFSGNTIYF
TRBV4-1	TRBD2	once	TRBJ2-1	TGCGCCAGCAGCGAAGCGGGGGAGCAGTTCTTC	CASSEAGEQFF
TRBV9	TRBD1	NA	TRBJ2-1	TGTGCCAGCAGCGTAGAGTCTTCAGGGGACAGCGATGAGCAGTTCTTC	CASSVESSGDSDEQFF
TRBV7-4	NA	NA	TRBJ1-2	TGTGCCAGCAGCGATCCGGGGTTGTCTGGCTACACCTTC	CASSDPGLSGYTF
TRBV10-3	NA	once	TRBJ1-4	TGTGCCATCAGTGAGGGAGTAAGTGAAAAACTGTTTTTT	CAISEGVSEKLFF
TRBV7-2	NA	NA	TRBJ2-5	TGTGCCAGCAGCTTCCGGCCGCAAGAGACCCAGTACTTC	CASSFRPQETQYF
TRBV6-6	NA	NA	TRBJ1-1	TGTGCCAGCACCTATCAAGGGGGGACTGAAGCTTTCTTT	CASTYQGGTEAFF
TRBV7-9	NA	NA	TRBJ1-1	TGTGCCAGCAGCCAAGAAGGCGGACTTGGATTTAACACTGAAGCTTTCTTT	CASSQEGGLGFNTEAFF
TRBV4-2	TRBD2	NA	TRBJ2-1	TGTGCCAGCAGCGAGGGACTAGCGGGAGCAAATGAGCAGTTCTTC	CASSEGLAGANEQFF
TRBV5-1	NA	NA	TRBJ1-3	TGCGCCAGCAGCTTGGAGGGCAGGGATGGAAACACCATATATTTT	CASSLEGRDGNTIYF